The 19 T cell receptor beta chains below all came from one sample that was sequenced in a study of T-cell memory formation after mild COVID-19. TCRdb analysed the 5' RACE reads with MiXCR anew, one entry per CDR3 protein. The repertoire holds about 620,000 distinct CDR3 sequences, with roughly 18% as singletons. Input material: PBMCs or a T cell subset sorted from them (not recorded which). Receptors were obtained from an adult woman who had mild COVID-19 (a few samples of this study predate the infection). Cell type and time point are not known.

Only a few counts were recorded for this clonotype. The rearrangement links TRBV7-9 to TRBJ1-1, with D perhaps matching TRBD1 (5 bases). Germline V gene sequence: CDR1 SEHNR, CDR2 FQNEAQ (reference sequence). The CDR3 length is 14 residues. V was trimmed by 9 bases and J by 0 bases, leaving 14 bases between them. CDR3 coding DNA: TGTGCCAGTAGGGGCAGAGTCATGAACACTGAAGCTTTCTTT. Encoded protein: CASRGRVMNTEAFF.

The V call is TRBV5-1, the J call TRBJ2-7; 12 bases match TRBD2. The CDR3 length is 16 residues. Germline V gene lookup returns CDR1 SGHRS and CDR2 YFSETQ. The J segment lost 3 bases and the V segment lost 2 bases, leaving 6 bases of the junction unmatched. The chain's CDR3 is CASSLLTSGGGYEQYF. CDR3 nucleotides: TGCGCCAGCAGCTTACTGACTAGCGGGGGAGGCTACGAGCAGTACTTC.

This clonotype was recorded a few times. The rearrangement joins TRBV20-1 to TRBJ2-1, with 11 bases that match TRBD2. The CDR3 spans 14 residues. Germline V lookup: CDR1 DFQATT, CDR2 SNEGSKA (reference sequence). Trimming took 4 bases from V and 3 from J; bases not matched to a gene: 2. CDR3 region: CSAKLAGVYNEQFF. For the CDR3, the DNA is TGCAGTGCTAAACTAGCGGGGGTCTACAATGAGCAGTTCTTC.

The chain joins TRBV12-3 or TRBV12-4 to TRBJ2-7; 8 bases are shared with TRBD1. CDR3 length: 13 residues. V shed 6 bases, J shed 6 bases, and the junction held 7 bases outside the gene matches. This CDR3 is CASSRQGSFEQYF. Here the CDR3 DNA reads TGTGCCAGCAGCCGACAGGGGAGCTTCGAGCAGTACTTC.

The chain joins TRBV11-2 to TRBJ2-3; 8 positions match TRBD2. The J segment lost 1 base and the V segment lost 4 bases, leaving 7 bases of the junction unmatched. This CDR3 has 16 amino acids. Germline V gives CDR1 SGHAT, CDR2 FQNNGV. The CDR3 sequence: CASSSLAGRGTDTQYF. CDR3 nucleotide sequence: TGTGCCAGCAGCTCGTTAGCGGGACGGGGCACAGATACGCAGTATTTT.

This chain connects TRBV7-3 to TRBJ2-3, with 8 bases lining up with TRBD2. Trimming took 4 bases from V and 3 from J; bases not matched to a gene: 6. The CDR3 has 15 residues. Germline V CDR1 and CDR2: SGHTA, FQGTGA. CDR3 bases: TGTGCCAGCAGCTATTCGATAGCGGGAACAGATACGCAGTATTTT. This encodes CASSYSIAGTDTQYF.

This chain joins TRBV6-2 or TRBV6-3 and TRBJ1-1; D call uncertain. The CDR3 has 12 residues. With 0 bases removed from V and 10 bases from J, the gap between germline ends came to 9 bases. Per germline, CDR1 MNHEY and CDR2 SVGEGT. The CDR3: CASSYSIGGAFF. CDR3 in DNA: TGTGCCAGCAGTTACTCGATTGGTGGAGCTTTCTTT.

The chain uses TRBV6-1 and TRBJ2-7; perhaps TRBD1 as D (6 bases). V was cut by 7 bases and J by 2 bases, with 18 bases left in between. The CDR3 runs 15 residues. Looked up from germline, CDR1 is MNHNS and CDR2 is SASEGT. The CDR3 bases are TGTGCCAGCATCTACCGGGACACCTCAACCTACGAGCAGTACTTC. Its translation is CASIYRDTSTYEQYF.

The CDR3: CASSDGTDFYGPQHF. For the CDR3, the DNA is TGCGCCAGCAGCGACGGGACAGACTTTTACGGGCCCCAGCATTTT. The chain couples TRBV5-1 to TRBJ1-5; 7 bases fit TRBD1. The V gene's germline CDR1 is SGHRS and CDR2 YFSETQ. The trim removed 4 bases at V and 9 bases at J, leaving 13 bases unmatched. This CDR3 has 15 residues.

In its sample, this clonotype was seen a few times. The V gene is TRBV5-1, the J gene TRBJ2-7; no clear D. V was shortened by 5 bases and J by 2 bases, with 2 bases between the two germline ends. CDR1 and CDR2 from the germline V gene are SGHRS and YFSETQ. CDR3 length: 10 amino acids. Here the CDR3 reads CASRPYEQYF. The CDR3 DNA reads TGCGCCAGCAGGCCCTACGAGCAGTACTTC.

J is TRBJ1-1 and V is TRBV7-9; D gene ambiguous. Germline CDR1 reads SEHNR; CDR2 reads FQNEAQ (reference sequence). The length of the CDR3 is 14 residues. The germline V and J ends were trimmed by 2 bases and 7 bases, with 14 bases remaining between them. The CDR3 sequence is CASSLIRAEGEAFF. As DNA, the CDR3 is TGTGCCAGCAGCTTAATTCGGGCGGAGGGTGAAGCTTTCTTT. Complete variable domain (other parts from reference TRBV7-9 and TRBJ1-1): DTGVSQNPRHKITKRGQNVTFRCDPISEHNRLYWYRQTLGQGPEFLTYFQNEAQLEKSRLLSDRFSAERPKGSFSTLEIQRTEQGDSAMYLCASSLIRAEGEAFFGQGTRLTVV.

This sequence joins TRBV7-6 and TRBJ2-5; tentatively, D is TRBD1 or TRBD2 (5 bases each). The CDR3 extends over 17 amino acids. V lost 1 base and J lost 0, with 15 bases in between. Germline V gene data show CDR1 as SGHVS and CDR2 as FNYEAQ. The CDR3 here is CASSLVGDVRYQETQYF. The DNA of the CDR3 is TGTGCCAGCAGCTTAGTAGGGGACGTACGGTACCAAGAGACCCAGTACTTC.

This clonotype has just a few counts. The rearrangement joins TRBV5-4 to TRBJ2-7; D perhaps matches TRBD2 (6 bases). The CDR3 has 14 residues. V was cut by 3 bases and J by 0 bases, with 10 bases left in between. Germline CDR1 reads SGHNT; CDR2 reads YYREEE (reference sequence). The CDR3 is CASSSETSSYEQYF. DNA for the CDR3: TGTGCCAGCAGCTCTGAGACTAGCTCCTACGAGCAGTACTTC.

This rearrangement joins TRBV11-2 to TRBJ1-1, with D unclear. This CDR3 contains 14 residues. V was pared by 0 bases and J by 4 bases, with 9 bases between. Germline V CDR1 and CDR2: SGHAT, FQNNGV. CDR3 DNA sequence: TGTGCCAGCAGCTTAGATGACTGGGGCACTGAAGCTTTCTTT. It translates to CASSLDDWGTEAFF.

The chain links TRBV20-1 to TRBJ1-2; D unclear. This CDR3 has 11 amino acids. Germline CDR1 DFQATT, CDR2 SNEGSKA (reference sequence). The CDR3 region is CSVLGMYGYTF. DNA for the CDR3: TGCAGCGTTCTAGGGATGTATGGCTACACCTTC.

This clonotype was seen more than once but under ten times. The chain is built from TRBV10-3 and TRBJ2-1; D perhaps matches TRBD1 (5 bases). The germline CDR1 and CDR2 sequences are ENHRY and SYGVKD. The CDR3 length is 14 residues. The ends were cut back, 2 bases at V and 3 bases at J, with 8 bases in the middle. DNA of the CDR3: TGTGCCATCAGTGAGACAGGACACTACAATGAGCAGTTCTTC. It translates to CAISETGHYNEQFF.

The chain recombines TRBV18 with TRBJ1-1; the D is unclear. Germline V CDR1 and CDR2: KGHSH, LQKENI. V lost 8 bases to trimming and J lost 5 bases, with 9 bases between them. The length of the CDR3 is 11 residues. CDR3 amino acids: CASTLGTEAFF. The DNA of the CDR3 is TGTGCCAGCACCTTGGGGACTGAAGCTTTCTTT.

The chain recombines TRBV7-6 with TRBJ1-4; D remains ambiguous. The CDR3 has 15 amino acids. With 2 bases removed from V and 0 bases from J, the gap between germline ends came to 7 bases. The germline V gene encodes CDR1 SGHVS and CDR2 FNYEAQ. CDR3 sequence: CASSLSGSTNEKLFF. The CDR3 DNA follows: TGTGCCAGCAGCTTATCGGGATCAACTAATGAAAAACTGTTTTTT.

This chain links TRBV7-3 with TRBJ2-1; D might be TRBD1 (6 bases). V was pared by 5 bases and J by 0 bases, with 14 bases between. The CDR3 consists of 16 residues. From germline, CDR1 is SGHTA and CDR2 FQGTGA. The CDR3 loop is CASSDTGSLSYNEQFF. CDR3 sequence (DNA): TGTGCCAGCAGCGATACAGGGTCTCTCTCCTACAATGAGCAGTTCTTC.